Listed below are T cell receptor beta chains from one sample, sequenced in a study of CD8 T cells in ankylosing spondylitis. TCRdb re-derived calls from the 5' RACE reads in MiXCR, one entry per CDR3 protein. This table holds 200,000 to 250,000 distinct CDR3 sequences, about 7% found once. Sequencing input: blood, either unsorted or a sorted T cell fraction (not recorded which). All receptors come from a male donor with ankylosing spondylitis. Each CDR3 is given with its conserved first and last residue. A D gene is named only where the DNA matches it firmly. Expanded clones get a size class; other rows say once, few or many, or leave the size out.

clone size	V gene	J gene	D gene	CDR3 protein	CDR3 DNA
-	TRBV5-6	TRBJ2-2	-	CASSLVGEGNTGELFF	TGTGCCAGCAGCTTGGTCGGAGAGGGGAACACCGGGGAGCTGTTTTTT
-	TRBV30	TRBJ2-1	-	CAWSVLTDEQFF	TGTGCCTGGAGTGTACTGACCGATGAGCAGTTCTTC
many	TRBV20-1	TRBJ2-2	TRBD1	CSARDRVSNTGELFF	TGCAGTGCGCGAGACAGGGTTTCAAACACCGGGGAGCTGTTTTTT
many	TRBV20-1	TRBJ2-3	-	CSATRTTNTQYF	TGCAGTGCTACCCGTACGACGAATACGCAGTATTTT
many	TRBV12-3/TRBV12-4	TRBJ1-5	-	CASTPGGAGQPQHF	TGTGCCAGCACCCCTGGGGGGGCCGGTCAGCCCCAGCATTTT
few	TRBV5-1	TRBJ2-7	-	CASSIWDRTKGGPTYEQYF	TGCGCCAGCAGCATTTGGGACAGAACTAAAGGGGGGCCTACCTACGAGCAGTACTTC
many	TRBV9	TRBJ2-3	TRBD1	CASSVTGLDTQYF	TGTGCCAGCAGCGTGACAGGGCTAGATACGCAGTATTTT
many	TRBV20-1	TRBJ2-5	-	CRERRPEETQYF	TGCAGGGAGCGGCGACCGGAGGAGACCCAGTACTTC
many	TRBV24-1	TRBJ2-1	TRBD2	CATMTSGTYNEQFF	TGTGCCACCATGACTAGCGGGACCTACAATGAGCAGTTCTTC
many	TRBV20-1	TRBJ2-7	TRBD2	CSAKTASGGDHEQYF	TGCAGTGCGAAAACTGCTAGCGGGGGGGATCACGAGCAGTACTTC
many	TRBV7-9	TRBJ1-3	-	CASSLPGLAGNTIYF	TGTGCCAGCAGCTTGCCAGGGCTTGCTGGAAACACCATATATTTT
many	TRBV5-1	TRBJ1-1	-	CASSFSGPPNTEAFF	TGCGCCAGCAGCTTTTCAGGGCCCCCGAACACTGAAGCTTTCTTT
-	TRBV5-1	TRBJ2-3	TRBD2	CASSLDPLAGGPLDTQYF	TGCGCCAGCAGCTTGGACCCTCTAGCGGGGGGGCCTTTGGATACGCAGTATTTT
few	TRBV11-2	TRBJ1-3	TRBD1	CASSPLGDRRNTIYF	TGTGCCAGCAGCCCCCTAGGGGACAGAAGAAACACCATATATTTT
many	TRBV29-1	TRBJ1-2	TRBD1	CSVEDQFADRGPVYGYTF	TGCAGCGTTGAAGATCAATTCGCGGACAGGGGGCCCGTCTATGGCTACACCTTC
many	TRBV4-1	TRBJ1-4	TRBD1	CASRKRDSSPTNEKLFF	TGCGCCAGCAGAAAAAGGGACAGTTCTCCAACTAATGAAAAACTGTTTTTT